This entry describes one T cell receptor beta chain. CDR1 SQVTM and CDR2 ANQGSEA come from the germline V gene. The ends were cut back, 7 bases at V and 9 bases at J, with 18 bases in the middle. The CDR3 consists of 12 residues. TCRdb keeps only in-frame clones here, not all; method: immunoSEQ multiplex PCR. The profile shows nearly 60,000 clones, more than 70% of them singletons. These data originate in a study of identifying expanded T cells in peripheral blood. The sequenced sample was blood. The clonotype originates from a person between 18 and 75 years old in good health. V gene TRBV29-1 combines with J gene TRBJ1-1, with a tentative D call TRBD1 (5 bases). The DNA for the CDR3 is TGCAGCGGTGAGTGGTTTGGGGGACAAGCTTTCTTT. This encodes CSGEWFGGQAFF.